The 17 T cell receptor beta chains below all came from one sample that was sequenced in a study of T cells in Graves' hyperthyroidism and ophthalmopathy. The source material, RNA transcripts, was used to amplify TCR beta CDR3 regions. With the HTBI primer set, the TCR CDR3 went through a first round of RT-PCR. Each CDR3 protein is one row after TCRdb ran MiXCR on the multiplex PCR reads. The repertoire includes 400,000 to 600,000 distinct CDR3 sequences, under 25% of them detected once, and about 26% sits in the top ten. The sample consisted of blood. All receptors come from a man younger than 35 with Graves' hyperthyroidism.

This clonotype was counted at least ten times. The rearrangement links TRBV28 to TRBJ2-7; 7 bases match TRBD1. The germline gives CDR1 MDHEN, CDR2 SYDVKM. The CDR3 consists of 18 residues. V shed 4 bases, J shed 5 bases, and the junction held 20 bases outside the gene matches. CDR3 bases: TGTGCCAGCAGTTCTGACCCCTTTATGGGACAGAAATTGGACGAGCAGTACTTC. Amino acid sequence: CASSSDPFMGQKLDEQYF.

This clonotype occurred many times. The gene calls are TRBV7-2 and TRBJ2-5; unclear D gene. The CDR3 runs to 14 residues. Germline CDR1 and CDR2: SGHTA and FQGNSA. The V end lost 5 bases, the J end lost 2 bases, and 12 bases lay between the germline ends. The CDR3 spells CASSPRMRQETQYF. CDR3 nucleotide sequence: TGTGCCAGCAGCCCTCGGATGAGGCAAGAGACCCAGTACTTC.

This clonotype was counted at least ten times. The chain is built from TRBV5-1 and TRBJ1-5; no reliable D call. This CDR3 has 13 amino acids. Trimming left V 4 bases short and J 7 bases short, with 12 bases between. Germline V gene lookup returns CDR1 SGHRS and CDR2 YFSETQ. CDR3 sequence (DNA): TGCGCCAGCAGCGAATCTTGGAACCAGCCCCAGCATTTT. Its protein product is CASSESWNQPQHF.

This clonotype was detected many times. V is TRBV28 and J is TRBJ2-7; D not certain. CDR3 length equals 15 residues. V was cut by 5 bases and J by 0 bases, with 14 bases left in between. Germline CDR1 is MDHEN and CDR2 is SYDVKM. Here the CDR3 DNA reads TGTGCCAGCAGTATTGCTGACCTTTACTCCTACGAGCAGTACTTC. Translation gives CASSIADLYSYEQYF.

This chain links TRBV11-2 with TRBJ2-7, with 9 nucleotides matching TRBD1. V lost 5 bases and J lost 2; bases outside the gene matches: 10. Germline assignment: CDR1 SGHAT and CDR2 FQNNGV. The CDR3 totals 16 residues. For the CDR3, the DNA is TGTGCCAGCAGCATTAATACCGGGACAGGGACCTACGAGCAGTACTTC. Translating it yields CASSINTGTGTYEQYF.

The rearrangement links TRBV12-3 or TRBV12-4 to TRBJ2-2, with a tentative D call TRBD2 (6 bases). The CDR3 consists of 14 residues. The ends were cut back, 11 bases at V and 4 bases at J, with 17 bases in the middle. The CDR3 DNA follows: TGTGCCTCTAAGGAGGGGACTCTCACCGGGGAGCTGTTTTTT. This encodes CASKEGTLTGELFF.

This clonotype came up many times. This rearrangement joins TRBV20-1 to TRBJ1-5; unclear D gene. CDR1 and CDR2 from the germline V gene are DFQATT and SNEGSKA (reference sequence). The ends were cut back, 5 bases at V and 0 bases at J, with 11 bases in the middle. The CDR3 length is 14 residues. The CDR3 region is CSASPLYSNQPQHF. The CDR3 DNA sequence: TGCAGTGCTTCTCCCCTTTATAGCAATCAGCCCCAGCATTTT.

This clonotype was observed a few times. J is TRBJ2-7 and V is TRBV5-5, with 8 nucleotides matching TRBD1. In germline, CDR1 is SGHKS, CDR2 YYEKEE (reference sequence). The CDR3 consists of 16 residues. V shed 2 bases, J shed 4 bases, and the junction held 11 bases outside the gene matches. The DNA for the CDR3 is TGTGCCAGCAGCTTACCGGGACAGGTATCCCGGTACGAGCAGTACTTC. Translation gives CASSLPGQVSRYEQYF.

This clonotype was detected ten times or more. V usage is TRBV7-9 and J usage is TRBJ2-7; 13 bases align to TRBD2. Per the germline V gene, CDR1 is SEHNR and CDR2 is FQNEAQ (reference sequence). Trimming took 5 bases from V and 5 from J; bases not matched to a gene: 6. The CDR3 runs 15 residues. CDR3 sequence (DNA): TGTGCCAGCAGCGCCACTAGCGGGGGGGCACACGAGCAGTACTTC. Translating it yields CASSATSGGAHEQYF. Supplemented by reference TRBV7-9 and TRBJ2-7, the full variable domain reads DTGVSQNPRHKITKRGQNVTFRCDPISEHNRLYWYRQTLGQGPEFLTYFQNEAQLEKSRLLSDRFSAERPKGSFSTLEIQRTEQGDSAMYLCASSATSGGAHEQYFGPGTRLTVT.

This clonotype was picked up many times. The rearrangement links TRBV20-1 to TRBJ1-2; tentative D call: TRBD1 (6 bases). CDR3 length equals 11 residues. Germline values: CDR1 DFQATT, CDR2 SNEGSKA (reference sequence). This CDR3 reads CSTGSNYGYTF. CDR3 DNA sequence: TGCAGCACAGGGAGTAACTATGGCTACACCTTC.

This clonotype has a count of ten or more. The chain employs TRBV27 and TRBJ2-7; D is uncertain. Trimming shortened V by 6 bases and J by 6 bases, and 18 bases separated the two germline ends. The germline gives CDR1 MNHEY, CDR2 SMNVEV (reference sequence). The CDR3 consists of 14 residues. The DNA for the CDR3 is TGTGCCAGCAGCCTGACCCGGCCCTCACTCGAGCAGTACTTC. Residues: CASSLTRPSLEQYF.

Ten or more counts support this clonotype. CDR3 region: CSARGLSLTQYF. CDR3 coding DNA: TGCAGTGCTAGGGGACTTTCGCTAACCCAGTACTTC. This rearrangement joins TRBV20-1 to TRBJ2-5, with D tentatively TRBD2 (6 bases). V was pared by 3 bases and J by 8 bases, with 13 bases between. The CDR3 totals 12 residues. Germline CDR1 is DFQATT and CDR2 is SNEGSKA (reference sequence).

Ten or more counts support this clonotype. The chain links TRBV12-3 or TRBV12-4 to TRBJ1-2; D call uncertain. Trimming cost V 2 bases and J 8 bases, with 9 bases left between them. The CDR3 extends over 12 amino acids. The CDR3 DNA reads as TGTGCCAGCAGTTTAAGGCCCCGGGGCTACACCTTC. Translation: CASSLRPRGYTF.

In this sample, this clonotype turned up many times. The rearrangement joins TRBV12-3 or TRBV12-4 to TRBJ2-5; TRBD2 matches at 9 bases. Unmatched junction bases numbered 9, after V lost 8 bases and J lost 2 bases. This CDR3 has 15 amino acids. CDR3: CASGIAGAGQETQYF. The CDR3 DNA reads as TGTGCCAGCGGAATAGCGGGGGCAGGGCAAGAGACCCAGTACTTC.

This clonotype has only a few counts. The chain links TRBV5-1 to TRBJ1-1; D ambiguous. From germline, CDR1 is SGHRS and CDR2 YFSETQ. Trimming shortened V by 3 bases and J by 3 bases, and 9 bases separated the two germline ends. The CDR3 extends over 13 amino acids. The CDR3 sequence is CASSSLTYTEAFF. The DNA for the CDR3 is TGCGCCAGCAGCTCCTTAACTTACACTGAAGCTTTCTTT.

The chain uses TRBV28 and TRBJ1-5, with 10 bases fitting TRBD1. The V segment lost 6 bases and the J segment 2 bases; nucleotides outside the gene matches: 4. Germline V gene lookup returns CDR1 MDHEN and CDR2 SYDVKM. The CDR3 has 15 amino acids. CDR3 in amino acids: CASRGDRGGNQPQHF. The CDR3 nucleotides are TGTGCCAGCAGAGGGGACAGGGGAGGCAATCAGCCCCAGCATTTT.

This clonotype has only a few counts. V and J are TRBV11-2 and TRBJ1-1; 7 bases line up with TRBD1. The germline gives CDR1 SGHAT, CDR2 FQNNGV. The CDR3 loop spans 13 amino acids. The junction had 3 bases not matched to a gene; V was cut back by 5 bases and J by 3 bases. The DNA of the CDR3 is TGTGCCAGCAGCCTGGACAGGCACACTGAAGCTTTCTTT. Its protein product is CASSLDRHTEAFF.